The rows below give T cell receptor beta chains drawn from one sample of a study of RUNX1 and TCR beta rearrangement in T-cell leukemia. TCRdb reprocessed the PCR reads via MiXCR and lists one record per CDR3 protein. The sample has several hundred distinct CDR3 sequences, less than 25% seen once. The specimen was blood. The receptors here all came from a male donor with T-cell acute lymphoblastic leukemia. CDR3s include the opening cysteine and the closing phenylalanine or tryptophan. D genes are given only for firm matches. A clone size is listed for some rows: how often the clone was seen (once, few, many), or a class if it is expanded.

d_gene: .
j_gene: TRBJ1-6
v_gene: TRBV5-5
abundance: medium-sized
CDR3aa: CASSLDQGNNSPLHF
CDR3nt: TGTGCCAGCAGCTTGGATCAGGGGAATAATTCACCCCTCCACTTT

d_gene: .
j_gene: TRBJ1-1
v_gene: TRBV10-2
abundance: large
CDR3aa: CASRQRGVLNTEAFF
CDR3nt: TGCGCCAGCAGACAAAGGGGGGTCTTGAACACTGAAGCTTTCTTT

d_gene: TRBD2
j_gene: TRBJ2-1
v_gene: TRBV7-9
abundance: .
CDR3aa: CASSPGRLAGGRNEQFF
CDR3nt: TGTGCCAGCAGCCCCGGGCGACTAGCGGGAGGGAGGAATGAGCAGTTCTTC

d_gene: .
j_gene: TRBJ1-1
v_gene: TRBV5-6
abundance: large
CDR3aa: CASSLGLLNTEAFF
CDR3nt: TGTGCCAGCAGCTTAGGGCTTCTGAACACTGAAGCTTTCTTT

d_gene: .
j_gene: TRBJ1-1
v_gene: TRBV10-2
abundance: .
CDR3aa: CASIQRGVLTTESFF
CDR3nt: TGCGCCAGCATACAAAGGGGGGTCTTGACCACTGAATCTTTCTTT

d_gene: .
j_gene: TRBJ1-2
v_gene: TRBV10-3
abundance: large
CDR3aa: CAISDGGSYYGYTF
CDR3nt: TGTGCCATCAGTGATGGGGGATCTTACTATGGCTACACCTTC

d_gene: TRBD2
j_gene: TRBJ2-7
v_gene: TRBV20-1
abundance: large
CDR3aa: CSARTSGSYEQYF
CDR3nt: TGCAGTGCTAGGACTAGCGGATCCTACGAGCAGTACTTC

d_gene: TRBD1
j_gene: TRBJ2-7
v_gene: TRBV12-3/TRBV12-4
abundance: medium-sized
CDR3aa: CASSLEGTGEYEQYF
CDR3nt: TGTGCCAGCAGTTTAGAGGGGACAGGGGAATACGAGCAGTACTTC

d_gene: .
j_gene: TRBJ1-1
v_gene: TRBV5-6
abundance: once
CDR3aa: CASSLSGVMNTEAFF
CDR3nt: TGTGCCAGCAGCTTGTCAGGGGTGATGAACACTGAAGCTTTCTTT

d_gene: TRBD1
j_gene: TRBJ1-4
v_gene: TRBV6-1
abundance: medium-sized
CDR3aa: CASSEQGATTNEKLFF
CDR3nt: TGTGCCAGCAGTGAACAGGGGGCTACAACTAATGAAAAACTGTTTTTT

d_gene: TRBD1
j_gene: TRBJ1-4
v_gene: TRBV7-8
abundance: large
CDR3aa: CASSLFKQGTGEKLFF
CDR3nt: TGTGCCAGCAGCTTATTCAAACAGGGGACAGGTGAAAAACTGTTTTTT

d_gene: TRBD2
j_gene: TRBJ2-1
v_gene: TRBV4-1
abundance: medium-sized
CDR3aa: CASSQVDMGLAAYNEQFF
CDR3nt: TGCGCCAGCAGCCAAGTAGATATGGGACTAGCGGCATACAATGAGCAGTTCTTC

d_gene: .
j_gene: TRBJ1-2
v_gene: TRBV7-9
abundance: large
CDR3aa: CASSFPYYGYTF
CDR3nt: TGTGCCAGCAGCTTCCCCTACTATGGCTACACCTTC

d_gene: TRBD1
j_gene: TRBJ1-5
v_gene: TRBV18
abundance: .
CDR3aa: CASSEGTVSNQPQHF
CDR3nt: TGTGCCAGCTCAGAGGGGACAGTCAGCAATCAGCCCCAGCATTTT

d_gene: .
j_gene: TRBJ1-1
v_gene: TRBV20-1
abundance: large
CDR3aa: CSARVRGDGYNTEAFF
CDR3nt: TGCAGTGCTAGAGTACGGGGGGATGGTTACAACACTGAAGCTTTCTTT

d_gene: .
j_gene: TRBJ2-1
v_gene: TRBV2
abundance: .
CDR3aa: CASSEGGAKNNEQFF
CDR3nt: TGTGCCAGCAGTGAAGGGGGGGCGAAGAACAATGAGCAGTTCTTC

d_gene: .
j_gene: TRBJ2-1
v_gene: TRBV11-2
abundance: many
CDR3aa: CASSLSPGTGLDNEQFF
CDR3nt: TGTGCCAGCAGCTTAAGCCCCGGAACAGGTTTGGACAATGAGCAGTTCTTC

d_gene: .
j_gene: TRBJ2-1
v_gene: TRBV11-3
abundance: large
CDR3aa: CASSSGRAFSEQFF
CDR3nt: TGTGCCAGCAGCTCCGGCAGGGCATTCAGTGAGCAGTTCTTC

d_gene: TRBD1
j_gene: TRBJ1-1
v_gene: TRBV5-8
abundance: .
CDR3aa: CASSAAKGQGPATEAFF
CDR3nt: TGTGCCAGCAGTGCTGCTAAAGGACAGGGACCAGCCACTGAAGCTTTCTTT

d_gene: TRBD2
j_gene: TRBJ2-1
v_gene: TRBV20-1
abundance: large
CDR3aa: CSARELAGEINEQFF
CDR3nt: TGCAGTGCTAGGGAGCTAGCGGGAGAGATCAATGAGCAGTTCTTC

d_gene: .
j_gene: TRBJ1-3
v_gene: TRBV13
abundance: medium-sized
CDR3aa: CASSLGMNSGNTIYF
CDR3nt: TGTGCCAGCAGCTTGGGTATGAACTCTGGAAACACCATATATTTT

d_gene: TRBD2
j_gene: TRBJ2-7
v_gene: TRBV9
abundance: few
CDR3aa: CASTPGLAGTEQYF
CDR3nt: TGTGCCAGCACCCCTGGACTAGCGGGAACCGAGCAGTACTTC